This TCR beta chain was documented in a study of CD8 T cells in ankylosing spondylitis. General study findings and limits: Disease-associated clonotypes exhibited CD8+ identity and were relatively infrequent in peripheral blood. Significant enrichment of disease-linked clones was reported in matched ankylosing spondylitis synovial fluid. Earlier work had already found some motif variants in reactive arthritis synovial fluid and blood.

V lost 5 bases to trimming and J lost 7 bases; unmatched junction nucleotides: 2. CDR1 and CDR2 (germline): DFQATT, SNEGSKA (reference sequence). The CDR3 sequence is 12 residues long. This clonotype was picked up a small number of times. What it binds is not known. TCR beta libraries were made by quantitative 5'-RACE with molecular barcodes. Each CDR3 protein is one row after TCRdb ran MiXCR on the 5' RACE reads. The profile shows around 39,000 distinct CDR3 sequences, about 17% of them singletons. The genes are TRBV20-1 and TRBJ2-1; 10 nucleotides align to TRBD1. Specimen: blood. This sequence was found in a male donor with ankylosing spondylitis or in good health (not recorded which). The CDR3 here is CSAQDRGNEQFF. The CDR3 DNA sequence: TGCAGTGCTCAGGACAGGGGGAATGAGCAGTTCTTC.